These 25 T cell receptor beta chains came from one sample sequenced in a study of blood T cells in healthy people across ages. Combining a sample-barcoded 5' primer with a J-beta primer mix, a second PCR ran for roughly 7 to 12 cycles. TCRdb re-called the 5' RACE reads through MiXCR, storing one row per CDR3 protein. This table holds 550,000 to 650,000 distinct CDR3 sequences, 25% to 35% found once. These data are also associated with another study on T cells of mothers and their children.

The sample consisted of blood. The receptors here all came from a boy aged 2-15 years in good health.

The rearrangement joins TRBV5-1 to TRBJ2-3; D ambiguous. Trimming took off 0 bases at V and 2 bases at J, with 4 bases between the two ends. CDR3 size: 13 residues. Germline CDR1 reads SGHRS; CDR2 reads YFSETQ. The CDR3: CASSLVFTDTQYF. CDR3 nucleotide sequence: TGCGCCAGCAGCTTGGTCTTCACAGATACGCAGTATTTT.

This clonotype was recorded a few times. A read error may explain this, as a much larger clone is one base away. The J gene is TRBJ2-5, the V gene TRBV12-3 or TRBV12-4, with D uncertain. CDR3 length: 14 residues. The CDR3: CVSSPAGLQETQYF. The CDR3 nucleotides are TGTGTCAGCAGCCCCGCCGGCTTACAAGAGACCCAGTACTTC.

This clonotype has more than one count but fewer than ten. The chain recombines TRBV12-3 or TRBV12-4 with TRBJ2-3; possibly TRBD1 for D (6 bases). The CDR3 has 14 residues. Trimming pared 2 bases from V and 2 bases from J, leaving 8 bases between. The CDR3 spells CASSLQGNTDTQYF. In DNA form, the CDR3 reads TGTGCCAGCAGTTTACAGGGGAACACAGATACGCAGTATTTT.

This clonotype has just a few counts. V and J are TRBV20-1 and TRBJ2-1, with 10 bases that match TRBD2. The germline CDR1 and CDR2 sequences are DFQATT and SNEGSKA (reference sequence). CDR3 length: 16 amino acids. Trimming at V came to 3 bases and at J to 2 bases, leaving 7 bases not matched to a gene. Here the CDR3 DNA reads TGCAGTGCTAGGGCTAGCGGGGGCCACACCTACAATGAGCAGTTCTTC. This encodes CSARASGGHTYNEQFF.

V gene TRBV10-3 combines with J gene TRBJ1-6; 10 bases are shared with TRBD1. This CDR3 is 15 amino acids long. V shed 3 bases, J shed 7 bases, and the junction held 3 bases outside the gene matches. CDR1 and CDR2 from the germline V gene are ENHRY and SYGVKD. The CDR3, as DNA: TGTGCCATCAGTGAATTGGACAGGGGGAATTCACCCCTCCACTTT. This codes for CAISELDRGNSPLHF.

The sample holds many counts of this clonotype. This chain's CDR3 is CARLTGYEPTNEKLFF. CDR3 in DNA: TGTGCCAGGTTAACAGGGTACGAACCAACTAATGAAAAACTGTTTTTT. V and J are TRBV7-9 and TRBJ1-4; TRBD1 might be the D (6 bases). The CDR3 length is 16 residues. V lost 9 bases to trimming and J lost 0 bases, with 17 bases between them. The V gene's germline CDR1 is SEHNR and CDR2 FQNEAQ (reference sequence).

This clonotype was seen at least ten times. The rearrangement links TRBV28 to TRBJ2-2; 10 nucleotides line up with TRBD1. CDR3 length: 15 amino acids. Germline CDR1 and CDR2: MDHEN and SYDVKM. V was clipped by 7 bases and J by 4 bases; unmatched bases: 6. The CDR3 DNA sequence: TGTGCCAGCACGTCCGGGACAGGGGCCACCGGGGAGCTGTTTTTT. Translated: CASTSGTGATGELFF.

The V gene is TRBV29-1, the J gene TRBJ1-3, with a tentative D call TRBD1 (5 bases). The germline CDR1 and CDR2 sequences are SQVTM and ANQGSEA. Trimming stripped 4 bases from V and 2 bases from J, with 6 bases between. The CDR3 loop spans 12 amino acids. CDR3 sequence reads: CSVGGAGNTIYF. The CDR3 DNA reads TGCAGCGTTGGAGGGGCTGGAAACACCATATATTTT.

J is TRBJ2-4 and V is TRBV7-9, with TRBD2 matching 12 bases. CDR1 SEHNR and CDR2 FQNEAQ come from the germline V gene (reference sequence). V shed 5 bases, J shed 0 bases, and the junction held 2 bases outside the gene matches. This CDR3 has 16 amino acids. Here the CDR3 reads CASSVGLAGAKNIQYF. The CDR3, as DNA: TGTGCCAGCAGCGTGGGACTAGCGGGAGCCAAAAACATTCAGTACTTC.

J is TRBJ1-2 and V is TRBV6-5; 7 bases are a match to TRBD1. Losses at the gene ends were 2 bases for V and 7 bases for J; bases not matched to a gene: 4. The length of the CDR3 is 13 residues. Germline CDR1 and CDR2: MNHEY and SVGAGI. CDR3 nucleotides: TGTGCCAGCAGTTACACAGGGGCAAGTGGCTACACCTTC. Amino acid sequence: CASSYTGASGYTF.

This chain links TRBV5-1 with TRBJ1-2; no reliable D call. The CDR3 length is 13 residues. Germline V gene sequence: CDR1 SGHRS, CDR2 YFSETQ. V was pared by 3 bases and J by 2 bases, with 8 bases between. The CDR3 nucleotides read TGCGCCAGCAGCTATACAGAGAACTATGGCTACACCTTC. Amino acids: CASSYTENYGYTF.

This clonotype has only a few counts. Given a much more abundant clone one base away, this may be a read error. The CDR3 sequence is CAIKAGGEHYNEQFF. As DNA, the CDR3 is TGTGCCATCAAGGCGGGAGGGGAGCACTACAATGAGCAGTTCTTC. The chain links TRBV10-3 to TRBJ2-1, with 9 nucleotides matching TRBD2. After removal of 7 bases from V and 3 bases from J, the junction contained 7 bases not matched to a gene. The CDR3 contains 15 residues. CDR1 and CDR2 from the germline V gene are ENHRY and SYGVKD.

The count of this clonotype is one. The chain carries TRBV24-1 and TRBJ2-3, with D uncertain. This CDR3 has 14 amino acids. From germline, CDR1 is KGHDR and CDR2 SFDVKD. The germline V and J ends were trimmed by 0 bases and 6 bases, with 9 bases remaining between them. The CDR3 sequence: CATSDLRRPDTQYF. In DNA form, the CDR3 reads TGTGCCACCAGTGATTTGCGGCGGCCGGATACGCAGTATTTT.

The DNA of the CDR3 is TGCGCCAGCACCCTTGGAGGGGGGAACACCGGGGAGCTGTTTTTT. This sequence encodes CASTLGGGNTGELFF. This chain joins TRBV5-1 and TRBJ2-2; D may correspond to TRBD1 or TRBD2 (6 bases each). This CDR3 spans 15 amino acids. Germline V gene data show CDR1 as SGHRS and CDR2 as YFSETQ. V was cut by 6 bases and J by 1 base, with 13 bases left in between.

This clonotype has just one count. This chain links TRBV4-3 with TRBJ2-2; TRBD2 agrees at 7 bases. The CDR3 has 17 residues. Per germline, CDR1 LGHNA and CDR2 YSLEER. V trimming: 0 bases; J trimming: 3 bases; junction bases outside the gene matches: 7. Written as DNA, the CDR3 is TGCGCCAGCAGCCAAGAGGCCGGGGGAGGGGACACCGGGGAGCTGTTTTTT. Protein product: CASSQEAGGGDTGELFF.

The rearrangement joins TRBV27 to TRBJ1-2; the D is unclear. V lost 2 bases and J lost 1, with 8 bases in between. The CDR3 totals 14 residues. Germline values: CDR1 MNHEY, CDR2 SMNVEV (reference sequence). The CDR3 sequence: CASSLPRNNYGYTF. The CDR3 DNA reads TGTGCCAGCAGTTTACCTAGAAATAACTATGGCTACACCTTC.

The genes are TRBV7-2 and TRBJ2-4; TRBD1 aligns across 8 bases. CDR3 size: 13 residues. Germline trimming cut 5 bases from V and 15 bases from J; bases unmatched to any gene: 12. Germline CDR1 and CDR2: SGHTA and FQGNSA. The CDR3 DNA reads TGTGCCAGCAGCCTAAGACCGGACAGGGAAGGGTACTTC. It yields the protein CASSLRPDREGYF.

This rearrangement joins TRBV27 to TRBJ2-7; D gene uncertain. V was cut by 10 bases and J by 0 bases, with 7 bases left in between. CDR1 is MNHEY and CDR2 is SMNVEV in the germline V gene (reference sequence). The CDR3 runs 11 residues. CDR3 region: CATANSYEQYF. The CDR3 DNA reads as TGTGCCACTGCGAACTCCTACGAGCAGTACTTC.

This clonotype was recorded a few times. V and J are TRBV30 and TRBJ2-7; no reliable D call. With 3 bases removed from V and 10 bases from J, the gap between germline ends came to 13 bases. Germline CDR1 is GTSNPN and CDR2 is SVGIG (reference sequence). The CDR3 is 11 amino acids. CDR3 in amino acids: CAWSASTSQYF. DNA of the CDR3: TGTGCCTGGAGCGCCTCCACATCACAGTACTTC.

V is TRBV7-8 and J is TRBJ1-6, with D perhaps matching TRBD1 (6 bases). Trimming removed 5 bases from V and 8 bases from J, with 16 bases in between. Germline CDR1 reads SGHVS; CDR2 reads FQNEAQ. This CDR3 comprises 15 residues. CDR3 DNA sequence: TGTGCCAGCAGCCCAATTCCGGGGGCGCATTCACCCCTCCACTTT. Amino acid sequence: CASSPIPGAHSPLHF.

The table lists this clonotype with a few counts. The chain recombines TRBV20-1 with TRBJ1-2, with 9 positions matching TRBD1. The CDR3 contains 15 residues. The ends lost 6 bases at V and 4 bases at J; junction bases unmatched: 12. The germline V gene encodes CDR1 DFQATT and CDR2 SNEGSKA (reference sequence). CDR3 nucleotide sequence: TGCAGTGCCCCGATGGCGGGACAGGGCTTCTATGGCTACACCTTC. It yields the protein CSAPMAGQGFYGYTF.

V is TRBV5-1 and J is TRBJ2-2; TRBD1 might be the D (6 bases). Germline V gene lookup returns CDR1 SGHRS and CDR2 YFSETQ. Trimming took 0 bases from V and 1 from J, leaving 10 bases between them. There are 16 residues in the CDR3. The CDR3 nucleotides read TGCGCCAGCAGCTTGGCCGCACAGGGGAACACCGGGGAGCTGTTTTTT. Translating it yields CASSLAAQGNTGELFF.

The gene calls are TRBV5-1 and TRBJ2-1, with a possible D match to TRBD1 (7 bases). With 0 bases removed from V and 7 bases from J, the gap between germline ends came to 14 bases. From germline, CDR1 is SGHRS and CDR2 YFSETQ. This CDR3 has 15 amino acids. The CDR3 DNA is TGCGCCAGCAGCTTGGTGGAGGGGGCGAGGAATGAGCAGTTCTTC. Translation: CASSLVEGARNEQFF. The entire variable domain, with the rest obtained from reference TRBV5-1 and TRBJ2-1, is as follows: KAGVTQTPRYLIKTRGQQVTLSCSPISGHRSVSWYQQTPGQGLQFLFEYFSETQRNKGNFPGRFSGRQFSNSRSEMNVSTLELGDSALYLCASSLVEGARNEQFFGPGTRLTVL.

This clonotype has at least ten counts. In nucleotides, the CDR3 is TGTGCCAGCAGTTTAAAGGGGTTCCGACAAGAGACCCAGTACTTC. Translation gives CASSLKGFRQETQYF. This chain connects TRBV27 to TRBJ2-5; TRBD1 is a possible D gene (5 bases). The length of the CDR3 is 15 residues. V lost 2 bases to trimming and J lost 2 bases, with 12 bases between them. Germline V gene lookup returns CDR1 MNHEY and CDR2 SMNVEV (reference sequence).

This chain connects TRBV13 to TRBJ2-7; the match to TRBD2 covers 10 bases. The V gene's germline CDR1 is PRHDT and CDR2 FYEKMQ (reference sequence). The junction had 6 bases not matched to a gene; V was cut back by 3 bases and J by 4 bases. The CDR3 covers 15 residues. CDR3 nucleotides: TGTGCCAGCAGCTTGTGGTCTAGCGGGAGTTACGAGCAGTACTTC. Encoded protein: CASSLWSSGSYEQYF.